Detailed here is one T cell receptor beta chain. Its specificity is unknown. This CDR3 has 15 residues. V lost 3 bases, J lost 10 bases, and 9 bases stayed unmatched. Unique molecular identifiers were carried by the TCR beta cDNA libraries. From the PCR reads, TCRdb called clonotypes with MiXCR, one entry per CDR3 protein. The top ten hold about 4.8% of the sample, which has hundreds of thousands of distinct CDR3 sequences, approximately 57% seen once. This record belongs to a study of post-analysis software for immune sequencing data. Study conclusions and caveats: Clustering by F measure revealed strong co-clustering among samples prepared together in one batch. Among several TRBV segments more frequent in patients than controls were TRBV5-6, TRBV5-1 and TRBV20-1.

V is TRBV12-3 or TRBV12-4 and J is TRBJ2-1; 10 bases map to TRBD2. This sequence originates from a girl between 5 and 17 years old with multiple sclerosis. The sample consisted of blood. The CDR3 sequence is CASSLRLAGEGEQFF. In nucleotides, the CDR3 is TGTGCCAGCAGTTTGAGACTAGCGGGCGAGGGGGAGCAGTTCTTC.